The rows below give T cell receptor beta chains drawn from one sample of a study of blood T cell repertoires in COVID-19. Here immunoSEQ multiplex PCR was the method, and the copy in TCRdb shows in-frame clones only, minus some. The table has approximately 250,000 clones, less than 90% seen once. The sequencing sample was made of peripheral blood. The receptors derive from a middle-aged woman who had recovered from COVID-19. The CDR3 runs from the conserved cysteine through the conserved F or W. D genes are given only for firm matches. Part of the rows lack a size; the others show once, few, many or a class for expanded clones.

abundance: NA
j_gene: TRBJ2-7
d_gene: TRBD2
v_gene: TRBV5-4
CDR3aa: CASSLSSGASYEQYF
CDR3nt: TGTGCCAGCAGCTTAAGTAGCGGGGCCTCCTACGAGCAGTACTTC

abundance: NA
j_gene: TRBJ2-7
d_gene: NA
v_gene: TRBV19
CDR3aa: CATPGSSYEQYF
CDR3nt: TGTGCCACCCCGGGGTCCTCTTACGAGCAGTACTTC

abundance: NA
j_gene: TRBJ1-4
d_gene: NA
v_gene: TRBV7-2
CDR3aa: CASSLVGGQLIEKLFF
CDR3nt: TGTGCCAGCAGCTTAGTCGGCGGCCAACTAATCGAAAAACTGTTTTTT

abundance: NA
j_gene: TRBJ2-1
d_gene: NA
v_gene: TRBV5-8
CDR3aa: CASSLGALGGYNEQFF
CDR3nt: TGTGCCAGCAGCTTGGGGGCTCTGGGGGGTTACAATGAGCAGTTCTTC

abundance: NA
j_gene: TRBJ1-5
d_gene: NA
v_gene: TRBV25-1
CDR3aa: CASSEGRLSQPQHF
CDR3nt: TGTGCCAGCAGTGAAGGGAGGTTGAGTCAGCCCCAGCATTTT

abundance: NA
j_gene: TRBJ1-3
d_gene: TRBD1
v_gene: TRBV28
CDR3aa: CASSLSLYTGGTIYF
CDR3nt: TGTGCCAGCAGTTTATCCCTATACACAGGGGGCACCATATATTTT

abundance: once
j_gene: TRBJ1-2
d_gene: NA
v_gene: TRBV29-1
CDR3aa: CSAGAGSTHYGYTF
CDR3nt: TGCAGCGCCGGTGCGGGCAGTACTCACTATGGCTACACCTTC

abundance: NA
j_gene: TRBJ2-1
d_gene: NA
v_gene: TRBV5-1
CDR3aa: CASSQQGGAYNEQFF
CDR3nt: TGCGCCAGCAGCCAACAAGGGGGGGCCTACAATGAGCAGTTCTTC

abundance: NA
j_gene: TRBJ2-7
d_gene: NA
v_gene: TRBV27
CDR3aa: CASSLDRSSYEQYF
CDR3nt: TGTGCCAGCAGTTTAGACAGGAGCTCCTACGAGCAGTACTTC

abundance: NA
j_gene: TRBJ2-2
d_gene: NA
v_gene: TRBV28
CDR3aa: CASSFGGQINTGELFF
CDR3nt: TGTGCCAGCAGTTTCGGCGGACAAATAAACACCGGGGAGCTGTTTTTT

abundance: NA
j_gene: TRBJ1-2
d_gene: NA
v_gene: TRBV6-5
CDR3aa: CASRRGSFGYTF
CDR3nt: TGTGCCAGCAGGAGGGGGTCGTTTGGCTACACCTTC

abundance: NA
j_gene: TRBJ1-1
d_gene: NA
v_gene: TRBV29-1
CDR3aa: CSVGGEAYFAEAFF
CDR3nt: TGCAGCGTTGGCGGGGAAGCGTATTTTGCTGAAGCTTTCTTT

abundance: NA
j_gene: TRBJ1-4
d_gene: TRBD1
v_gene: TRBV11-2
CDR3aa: CASSLDGVGQGREKLFF
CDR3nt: TGTGCCAGCAGCTTAGATGGGGTCGGACAGGGTCGGGAAAAACTGTTTTTT

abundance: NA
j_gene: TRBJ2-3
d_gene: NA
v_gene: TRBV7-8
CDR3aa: CASSLEDLGLPPTDTQYF
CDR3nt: TGTGCCAGCAGCTTAGAGGACCTCGGACTCCCTCCTACAGATACGCAGTATTTT

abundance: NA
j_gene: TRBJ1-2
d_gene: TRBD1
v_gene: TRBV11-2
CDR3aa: CASSFQGVYGYTF
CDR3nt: TGTGCCAGCAGCTTCCAGGGGGTCTATGGCTACACCTTC

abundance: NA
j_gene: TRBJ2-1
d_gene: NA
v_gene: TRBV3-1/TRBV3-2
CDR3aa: CASSHTRQSSYNEQFF
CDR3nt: TGTGCCAGCAGCCATACTCGACAGAGCTCCTACAATGAGCAGTTCTTC

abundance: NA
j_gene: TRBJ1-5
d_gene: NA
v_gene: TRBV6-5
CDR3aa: CASSRQKGNQPQHF
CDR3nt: TGTGCCAGCAGTCGACAAAAAGGCAATCAGCCCCAGCATTTT

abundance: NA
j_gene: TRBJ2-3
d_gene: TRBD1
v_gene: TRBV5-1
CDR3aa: CASSPLQGETQYF
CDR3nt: TGCGCCAGCAGCCCACTACAGGGGGAGACGCAGTATTTT

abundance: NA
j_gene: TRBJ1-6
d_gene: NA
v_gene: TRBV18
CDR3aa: CASSNLTVIRFNSPLHF
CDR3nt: TGTGCCAGCTCAAACCTGACAGTTATCCGATTTAATTCACCCCTCCACTTT

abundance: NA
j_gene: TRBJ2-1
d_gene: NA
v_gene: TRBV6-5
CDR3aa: CASRRGNFNNEQFF
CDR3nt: TGTGCCAGCAGAAGAGGGAATTTCAACAATGAGCAGTTCTTC

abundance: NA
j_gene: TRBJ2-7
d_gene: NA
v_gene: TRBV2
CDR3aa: CASSGEYEQYF
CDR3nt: TGTGCCAGCAGTGGAGAGTACGAGCAGTACTTC

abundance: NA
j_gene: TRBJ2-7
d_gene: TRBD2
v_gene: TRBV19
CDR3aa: CASSRTGGLYEQYF
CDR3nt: TGTGCCAGTAGTAGGACGGGGGGGCTGTACGAGCAGTACTTC

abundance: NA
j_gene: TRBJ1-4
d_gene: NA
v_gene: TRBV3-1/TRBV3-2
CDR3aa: CASSPRGARNEKLFF
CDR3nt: TGTGCCAGCAGCCCCCGGGGGGCGCGGAATGAAAAACTGTTTTTT

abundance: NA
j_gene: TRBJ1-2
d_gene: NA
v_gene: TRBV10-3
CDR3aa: CAISVVRVDGGYTF
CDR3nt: TGTGCCATCAGTGTTGTCAGGGTAGATGGTGGCTACACCTTC

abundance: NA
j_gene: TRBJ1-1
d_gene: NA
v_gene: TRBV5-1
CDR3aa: CASSLGGGRDTEAFF
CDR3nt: TGCGCCAGCAGCTTGGGCGGGGGCAGGGACACTGAAGCTTTCTTT

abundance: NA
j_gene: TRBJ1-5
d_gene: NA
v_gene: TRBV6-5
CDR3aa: CASRPAEHSNQPQHF
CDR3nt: TGTGCCAGCAGACCTGCGGAACATAGCAATCAGCCCCAGCATTTT

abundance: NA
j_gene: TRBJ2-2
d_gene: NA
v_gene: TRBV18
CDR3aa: CASSPGRGPVTGELFF
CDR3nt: TGTGCCAGCTCACCAGGGAGAGGGCCGGTCACCGGGGAGCTGTTTTTT

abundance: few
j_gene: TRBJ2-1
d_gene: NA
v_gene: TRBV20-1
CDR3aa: CSAIGSSVVF
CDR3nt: TGCAGTGCTATCGGGAGCTCGGTGGTCTTC

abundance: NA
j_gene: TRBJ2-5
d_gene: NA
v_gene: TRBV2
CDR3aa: CASSERSARGLERETQYF
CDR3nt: TGTGCCAGCAGTGAGAGATCGGCCAGGGGCCTTGAGAGGGAGACCCAGTACTTC

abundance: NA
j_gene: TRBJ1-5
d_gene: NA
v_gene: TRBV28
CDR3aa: CASSPTEGTWLGQPQHF
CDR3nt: TGTGCCAGCAGCCCGACTGAGGGTACATGGCTCGGTCAGCCCCAGCATTTT

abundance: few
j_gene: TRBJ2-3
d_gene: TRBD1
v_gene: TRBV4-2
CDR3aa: CASSQEGQGIDTQYF
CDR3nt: TGTGCCAGCAGCCAGGAGGGACAGGGAATAGATACGCAGTATTTT

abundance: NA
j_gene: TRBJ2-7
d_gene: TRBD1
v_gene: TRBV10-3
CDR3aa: CAISESMTGGGEQYF
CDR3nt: TGTGCCATCAGTGAGTCGATGACAGGGGGTGGCGAGCAGTACTTC

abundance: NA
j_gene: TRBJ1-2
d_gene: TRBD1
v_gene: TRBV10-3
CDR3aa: CATQGTGGGFNYGYTF
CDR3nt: TGTGCCACACAAGGGACAGGGGGTGGATTTAACTATGGCTACACCTTC